The entry below gives a single T cell receptor (beta chain) sequence along with its context. This specimen comes from a study of cytomegalovirus exposure and HLA in healthy donors. Across the study: The same platform as the approximately 660 first-cohort repertoires was used for the 95 to 150 validation repertoires, a later analysis reported.

Sequencing used immunoSEQ multiplex PCR; TCRdb keeps in-frame clones, though not all of them. This sample has approximately 230,000 clones; less than 90% occur once, and the top ten carry around 11%. The CDR3 contains 10 residues. Germline V lookup: CDR1 SNHLY, CDR2 FYNNEI. V shed 6 bases and J shed 6 bases, with 6 bases lying between them. The chain couples TRBV2 to TRBJ2-7; D gene unclear. The sample comprised PBMCs. The clonotype originates from a man aged 18 to 29 in good health and CMV-seropositive. CDR3 amino acids: CASSLSEQYF. DNA of the CDR3: TGTGCCAGCAGCCTTAGCGAGCAGTACTTC.